What follows are 5 T cell receptor beta chains derived from one specimen sequenced in a study of cytomegalovirus exposure and HLA in healthy donors. Assay: immunoSEQ multiplex PCR; the TCRdb copy retains only in-frame clones and omits some. The sample has 230,000 or so clones, 80% to 90% seen once. Material: PBMCs. The receptors here all came from a woman between 18 and 30 years old in good health and CMV-seronegative.

This clone came up once. This rearrangement joins TRBV27 to TRBJ1-1; D perhaps matches TRBD1 (5 bases). V lost 6 bases, J lost 1 base, and 21 bases lay in between. Germline lookup yields CDR1 MNHEY and CDR2 SMNVEV (reference sequence). The CDR3 covers 17 residues. CDR3: CASSLGGESWRNTEAFF. In DNA form, the CDR3 reads TGTGCCAGCAGCTTGGGGGGGGAATCTTGGCGGAACACTGAAGCTTTCTTT.

The rearrangement uses TRBV27 and TRBJ1-4, with D hard to call. Germline CDR1 MNHEY, CDR2 SMNVEV (reference sequence). The CDR3 loop spans 13 amino acids. Trimming removed 5 bases from V and 4 bases from J, with 8 bases in between. The CDR3 region is CASSPWSNEKLFF. The CDR3 region has the DNA TGTGCCAGCAGTCCCTGGAGTAATGAAAAACTGTTTTTT.

V and J are TRBV27 and TRBJ1-1, with a weak D call TRBD1 (6 bases). The CDR3 has 13 amino acids. The V end was cut by 5 bases, the J end by 2 bases, with 9 bases between. From germline, CDR1 is MNHEY and CDR2 SMNVEV (reference sequence). CDR3 nucleotides: TGTGCCAGCAGTGTGACAGGAAACACTGAAGCTTTCTTT. Its translation is CASSVTGNTEAFF.

This clone was picked up one time. The V call is TRBV29-1, the J call TRBJ2-2; 8 bases line up with TRBD1. The CDR3 totals 12 residues. Looked up from germline, CDR1 is SQVTM and CDR2 is ANQGSEA. V lost 7 bases to trimming and J lost 5 bases; unmatched junction nucleotides: 3. As DNA, the CDR3 is TGCAGCGCCTACAGGGGGACCGGGGAGCTGTTTTTT. Translated: CSAYRGTGELFF.

The chain recombines TRBV5-4 with TRBJ2-5; 8 nucleotides line up with TRBD2. Germline assignment: CDR1 SGHNT and CDR2 YYREEE (reference sequence). CDR3 length: 16 residues. The V segment lost 1 base and the J segment 5 bases; nucleotides outside the gene matches: 10. In DNA form, the CDR3 reads TGTGCCAGCAGCTTGACTAGCGGTTCCACTTGGGAGACCCAGTACTTC. This sequence encodes CASSLTSGSTWETQYF. Supplemented by reference TRBV5-4 and TRBJ2-5, the full variable domain reads ETGVTQSPTHLIKTRGQQVTLRCSSQSGHNTVSWYQQALGQGPQFIFQYYREEENGRGNFPPRFSGLQFPNYSSELNVNALELDDSALYLCASSLTSGSTWETQYFGPGTRLLVL.